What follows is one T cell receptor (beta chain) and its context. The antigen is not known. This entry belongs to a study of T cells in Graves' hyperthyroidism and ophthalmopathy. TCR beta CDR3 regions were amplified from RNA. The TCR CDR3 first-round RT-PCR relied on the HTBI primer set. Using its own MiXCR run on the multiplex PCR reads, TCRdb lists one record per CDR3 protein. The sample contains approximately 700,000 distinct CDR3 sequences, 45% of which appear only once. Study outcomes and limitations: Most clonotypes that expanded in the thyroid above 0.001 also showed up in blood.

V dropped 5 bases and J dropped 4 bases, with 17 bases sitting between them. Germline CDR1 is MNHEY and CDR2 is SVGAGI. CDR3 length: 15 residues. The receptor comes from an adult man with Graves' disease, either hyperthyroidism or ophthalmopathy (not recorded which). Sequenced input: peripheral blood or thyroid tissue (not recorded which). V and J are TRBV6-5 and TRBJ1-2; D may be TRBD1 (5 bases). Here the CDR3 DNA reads TGTGCCAGCAGTGAAAAGGCTTTTAGGGGCTATGGCTACACCTTC. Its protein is CASSEKAFRGYGYTF.